What follows is one T cell receptor (beta chain) and its context. Its antigen is undetermined. This sample is part of a study of graft-versus-host responses after intestinal transplantation. Clones were sequenced by immunoSEQ multiplex PCR, and TCRdb holds only the in-frame ones, with some missing. Here the sample spans some 87,000 clones, 92% being singletons. Here the sequenced sample was unstimulated CD4+ T cells sorted from spleen or lymph node cells, taken before intestinal transplant. This receptor was identified in a human donor who received an intestinal transplant.

The CDR3 is CAISEPRDRLLLSGNTIYF. The CDR3 DNA is TGTGCCATCAGTGAGCCACGGGACAGGCTTCTACTTTCTGGAAACACCATATATTTT. The chain recombines TRBV10-3 with TRBJ1-3; 8 nucleotides agree with TRBD1. The CDR3 covers 19 residues. Losses at the gene ends were 2 bases for V and 1 base for J; bases not matched to a gene: 13. CDR1 is ENHRY and CDR2 is SYGVKD in the germline V gene.